The T cell receptor (beta chain) under discussion was sequenced for a study of blood T cell repertoires in COVID-19 (dated by TCRdb to 2018 to 2020). About the study as a whole: Samples covering the acute and convalescent phases of COVID-19 were provided by collaborators in the United States, Italy and Spain. The material from the prospective study consisted of cDNA or gDNA derived from T cells, B-cell-depleted T cells, or PBMCs. Subjects who had been exposed to COVID-19, were actively infected with it, or had recovered from it provided the deeply sampled blood TCRbeta repertoires that made up the dataset. A freely available public database, intended as a resource for researchers studying the immune response to SARS-CoV-2, is where the repertoires were released. Samples came from the ongoing ImmuneRACE study (first 160 participants) plus 1,254 subjects from 6 global collaborators. Nearly every sample came with metadata listing a de-identified subject ID, COVID-19 status, age in years and sex. Where HLA class I and class II types were available, the types were taken from metadata supplied by the sample provider, not from assay-based typing.

TCRbeta CDR3 regions were amplified from genomic DNA using the immunoSEQ Assay, a bias-controlled multiplex PCR. The authors' pipeline ran thus. Within the assay, amplification of reference gene primers was used to estimate how many nucleated cells each sample contained. To quantify the absolute abundance of each unique TCRbeta CDR3 rearrangement, sequence reads were collapsed and filtered. For each sample, productive Simpson clonality was calculated as the square root of Simpson's diversity index across productive rearrangements. The immuneACCESS repertoire file appears here via TCRdb, limited to in-frame rearrangements. These files lack a portion of the clones; in checked studies, under half of the deficit traces to unresolved V genes, and the cause of the others is not known. Clone size and V and J calls were adopted from that table, with D and trimming inferred from the DNA. The sample table contains about 160,000 clones; only one count was recorded for more than 60% of them. Roughly 8.4% of the sample is taken by the ten largest.

This clone has just one count. This receptor's antigen is unknown. The record has no base qualities; no much larger clone is one base away. The study at large found these results: The quantity of clinical and demographic metadata differed by source and by participant and was supplied without curation.

The collaborating institutions used their own protocols to collect whole blood in K2EDTA tubes. Collaborator samples were shipped for TCRbeta analysis as frozen whole blood, isolated PBMCs, or DNA extracted from either sample type. From V the trimming removes 4 bases and from J it removes 2 bases, while the gene matches leave 10 bases of the junction unaccounted for. The CDR3 holds 16 amino acids from the cysteine to the phenylalanine. CDR3 DNA is the only sequence kept; it has 48 bases, read in frame from the first base. From a lookup of the germline V gene, CDR1 and CDR2 are SGHDN and FVKESK. This receptor was identified in a man in his sixties with acute or convalescent COVID-19. Input material: peripheral blood. The V gene is TRBV14 and the J gene is TRBJ2-7, with 8 bases matching TRBD2. The CDR3 region reads CASSLAPGGAPYEQYF. At the DNA level, the sequence is TGTGCCAGCAGCCTAGCCCCCGGGGGGGCCCCCTACGAGCAGTACTTC.